Listed below are T cell receptor beta chains from one sample, sequenced in a study of blood T cell repertoires in COVID-19. The data were produced by immunoSEQ multiplex PCR, yet TCRdb's version contains in-frame clones alone and is incomplete. The table shows approximately 290,000 clones, with roughly 88% occurring only once. Sequenced sample: PBMCs or T cells enriched from blood (not recorded which). The receptor set was obtained from a woman under 40 who had recovered from COVID-19. Each CDR3 is given with its conserved first and last residue. D genes are given only for firm matches. Clone size is shown for a subset of rows, as once, few, many or a class of expanded clone.

>TRBV28|.|13|.|TRBJ1-1
CASSLIRNTEAFF
TGTGCCAGCAGTTTAATCCGGAACACTGAAGCTTTCTTT
>TRBV7-2|TRBD2|15|.|TRBJ2-3
CASSRGGRGTDTQYF
TGTGCCAGCAGCCGCGGGGGGCGGGGCACAGATACGCAGTATTTT
>TRBV30|.|13|.|TRBJ1-2
CAYTGQPLHGYTF
TGTGCTTACACCGGACAGCCACTACATGGCTACACCTTC
>TRBV5-6|TRBD1|15|.|TRBJ2-3
CASSSDRFYTDTQYF
TGTGCCAGCAGCTCGGACAGGTTCTACACAGATACGCAGTATTTT
>TRBV6-4|TRBD1|16|.|TRBJ2-6
CASSVGQTSGANVLTF
TGTGCCAGCAGTGTGGGACAGACCTCTGGGGCCAACGTCCTGACTTTC
>TRBV28|TRBD1|16|.|TRBJ2-6
CASSLRDRAGANVLTF
TGTGCCAGCAGTTTACGGGACAGGGCTGGGGCCAACGTCCTGACTTTC
>TRBV7-9|.|13|.|TRBJ1-2
CASSTREGYGYTF
TGTGCCAGCAGCACCCGGGAAGGGTATGGCTACACCTTC
>TRBV19|.|17|medium-sized|TRBJ2-7
CASSMAHESPVRDEQYF
TGTGCCAGTAGTATGGCCCACGAGTCTCCTGTTCGGGACGAGCAGTACTTC
>TRBV25-1|TRBD1|13|.|TRBJ1-4
CASSEDRAEKLFF
TGTGCCAGCAGTGAGGACAGGGCTGAAAAACTGTTTTTT
>TRBV5-6|.|16|once|TRBJ1-6
CASSFLGGLSDSPLHF
TGTGCCAGCAGCTTTTTGGGGGGACTCTCGGATTCACCCCTCCACTTT
>TRBV7-9|TRBD2|16|.|TRBJ2-7
CASSVPGTSGSGEQYF
TGTGCCAGCAGCGTTCCCGGGACTAGCGGGAGTGGTGAGCAGTACTTC
>TRBV6-5|TRBD1|12|once|TRBJ2-7
CATDRDSYEQYF
TGTGCCACCGACAGGGACTCCTACGAGCAGTACTTC
>TRBV7-6|TRBD1|17|.|TRBJ1-1
CASSKGASGTGDTEAFF
TGTGCCAGCAGTAAGGGGGCATCCGGGACAGGGGACACTGAAGCTTTCTTT
>TRBV28|TRBD1|12|.|TRBJ2-5
CASKGQGETQYF
TGTGCCAGCAAGGGACAGGGGGAGACCCAGTACTTC
>TRBV30|TRBD2|13|once|TRBJ2-3
CAWITAGGYTQYF
TGTGCCTGGATAACCGCGGGAGGATATACGCAGTATTTT
>TRBV5-6|TRBD1|17|few|TRBJ2-1
CASSFSRQGVPRSEQFF
TGTGCCAGCAGCTTTAGTAGACAGGGGGTACCTAGGTCTGAGCAGTTCTTC
>TRBV6-5|.|13|.|TRBJ1-2
CASRVPGTYGYTF
TGTGCCAGCAGGGTTCCGGGGACTTATGGCTACACCTTC
>TRBV4-2|TRBD1|17|.|TRBJ1-5
CASSQEEGQGDNQPQHF
TGTGCCAGCAGCCAAGAGGAAGGACAGGGGGACAATCAGCCCCAGCATTTT
>TRBV5-1|.|16|.|TRBJ1-1
CASSGGTIYSGTEAFF
TGCGCCAGCAGCGGCGGGACCATATATTCGGGTACTGAAGCTTTCTTT
>TRBV28|.|16|.|TRBJ2-1
CASRGRDSRRYNEQFF
TGTGCCAGCAGAGGCAGGGACTCCCGACGCTACAATGAGCAGTTCTTC